Listed here is a single TCR beta chain. These data come from a study of blood T cell repertoires in COVID-19. About the research overall: The United States, Italy and Spain provided the acute and convalescent COVID-19 samples. T cells, B-cell-depleted T cells, or PBMCs supplied cDNA or gDNA.

Trimming at V came to 0 bases and at J to 6 bases, leaving 8 bases not matched to a gene. Germline V lookup: CDR1 SGHRS, CDR2 YFSETQ. The CDR3 spans 16 residues. The protocol was immunoSEQ multiplex PCR, while the TCRdb copy is restricted to in-frame clones and leaves out a portion. The data contain about 400,000 clones, about 89% of them singletons. The V call is TRBV5-1, the J call TRBJ2-3; 9 nucleotides match TRBD2. The TCR was taken from a man in his forties with acute or convalescent COVID-19. Sequenced input: peripheral blood. The CDR3: CASSLEAGGTFDTQYF. The CDR3 DNA reads as TGCGCCAGCAGCTTGGAGGCGGGAGGGACGTTTGATACGCAGTATTTT.